This T cell receptor beta chain was sequenced for a study of OX40 agonist ivuxolimab in advanced cancers. Study in general: A male proportion of just over 80% was recorded, with mean age 60 years and range roughly 23 to 79. Study findings and constraints: Antigen specificity of clonally expanded peripheral T cells was not established.

Produced via immunoSEQ multiplex PCR; TCRdb's table is partial and in-frame only. The sample shows 65,000 to 70,000 clones, 65% to 85% of them seen only once. V lost 3 bases to trimming and J lost 3 bases; unmatched junction nucleotides: 17. Germline CDR1 is SGHAT and CDR2 is FQNNGV. This CDR3 region has 19 residues. Worth noting for this clone: As yet, its antigen is unknown.

This receptor was obtained from an adult with an advanced solid tumor such as melanoma, head and neck, liver or kidney cancer. The gene calls are TRBV11-2 and TRBJ2-5, with 9 bases fitting TRBD2. The source material was CD4+ or CD8+ T cells sorted from blood, sampled in a trial of the OX40 agonist ivuxolimab. CDR3 in amino acids: CASSFDGLASLRIEETQYF. CDR3 DNA: TGTGCCAGCAGCTTCGATGGACTAGCGAGTTTAAGGATAGAAGAGACCCAGTACTTC. Drawing the rest from reference TRBV11-2 and TRBJ2-5, the complete variable domain is EAGVAQSPRYKIIEKRQSVAFWCNPISGHATLYWYQQILGQGPKLLIQFQNNGVVDDSQLPKDRFSAERLKGVDSTLKIQPAKLEDSAVYLCASSFDGLASLRIEETQYFGPGTRLLVL.